This TCR beta chain was captured by sequencing in a study of T cell responses to AZD1222 COVID-19 vaccine. Broader study findings: Repertoires in all cases were sampled only once the peak T cell response had passed. Across spike, vaccine-associated CD4 TCRs were found, dominant at 160-218 and 743-854.

In the case of this clone: What it binds is not known.

Germline loops: CDR1 GTSNPN, CDR2 SVGIG (reference sequence). CDR3 length: 13 residues. Trimming stripped 4 bases from V and 7 bases from J, with 16 bases between. Method: immunoSEQ multiplex PCR; TCRdb's copy keeps in-frame clones and lacks some. The table shows fewer than 75,000 clones, with just over 90% occurring only once. The sample was peripheral blood, taken 28 days after the second dose of the MenACWY control vaccine. This clonotype originated in an adult who received the MenACWY meningococcal vaccine as a control. The chain links TRBV30 to TRBJ1-1, with D maybe TRBD1 (5 bases). DNA for the CDR3: TGTGCCTGGACCTGGGACGGGGTCTTTGAAGCTTTCTTT. This gives the protein CAWTWDGVFEAFF. The variable domain in full, with the rest retrieved from reference TRBV30 and TRBJ1-1, is SQTIHQWPATLVQPVGSPLSLECTVEGTSNPNLYWYRQAAGRGLQLLFYSVGIGQISSEVPQNLSASRPQDRQFILSSKKLLLSDSGFYLCAWTWDGVFEAFFGQGTRLTVV.